This T cell receptor beta chain appears in the sequencing data of a study of breast tumors, draining lymph nodes, adjacent tissues. Each CDR3 protein gets one entry after TCRdb re-called the multiplex PCR reads with MiXCR. Among 20,000 to 25,000 distinct CDR3 sequences listed, approximately 32% were seen once. This clonotype occurred many times. The antigen is not known. Study observations and caveats: Tumors had less TCR diversity than lymph nodes, more than nontumor tissue. Most tumor T cells seemingly derive from lymph node, then expand in tumor.

The TCR sequence derives from a female donor with breast cancer. Some clones in this sample may be carry-over from other donors' samples. The sample was breast tumor tissue.

CDR3 coding DNA: TGTGCCAGCAGCTTAGAGACAGGGGTCCTTGGCTACACCTTC. This translates into CASSLETGVLGYTF. The rearrangement uses TRBV7-2 and TRBJ1-2; 8 bases match TRBD1. V dropped 1 base and J dropped 7; count of bases not matched to a gene: 5. This CDR3 contains 14 residues. Germline CDR1 SGHTA, CDR2 FQGNSA. Together with reference TRBV7-2 and TRBJ1-2, the CDR3 gives the full variable domain: GAGVSQSPSNKVTEKGKDVELRCDPISGHTALYWYRQSLGQGLEFLIYFQGNSAPDKSGLPSDRFSAERTGGSVSTLTIQRTQQEDSAVYLCASSLETGVLGYTFGSGTRLTVV.